This T cell receptor beta chain was sequenced for a study of vaccination effects on CD4 cells after COVID-19. Antigen-specific CD4+ T cell clonotypes were called by their expansion after viral peptide-pool culture in ViraFEST. Culture proceeded for 10 days, and CD4+ T cells were then isolated. The person acquired a PCR-confirmed SARS-CoV-2 infection between March and December 2020. The participants, recipients of two vaccine doses, got either BNT162b2 or mRNA-1273. Cultures used roughly 2.2 million PBMC per well, 9.5 to 10 IU/ml IL-2 and 10 ug/ml peptides. Assay: immunoSEQ multiplex PCR; the TCRdb copy retains only in-frame clones and omits some. The data contain more than 15,000 clones, about 74% of them singletons. On this clone: Antigen: not known.

Source: CD4+ T cells from PBMCs cultured with SARS-CoV-2 spike peptides, taken after COVID-19 vaccination. This receptor was taken from a human donor who had a prior SARS-CoV-2 infection.

The CDR3 is CASSYTGTPEETQYF. In DNA form, the CDR3 reads TGCGCCAGCAGCTATACCGGGACACCCGAAGAGACCCAGTACTTC. The chain joins TRBV5-1 to TRBJ2-5; a weak D match, TRBD1 (6 bases). CDR1 and CDR2 (germline): SGHRS, YFSETQ. Trimming removed 3 bases at V and 3 bases at J, with 15 bases between. This CDR3 is 15 amino acids long. Based on the CDR3 plus reference TRBV5-1 and TRBJ2-5, the full variable domain is KAGVTQTPRYLIKTRGQQVTLSCSPISGHRSVSWYQQTPGQGLQFLFEYFSETQRNKGNFPGRFSGRQFSNSRSEMNVSTLELGDSALYLCASSYTGTPEETQYFGPGTRLLVL.